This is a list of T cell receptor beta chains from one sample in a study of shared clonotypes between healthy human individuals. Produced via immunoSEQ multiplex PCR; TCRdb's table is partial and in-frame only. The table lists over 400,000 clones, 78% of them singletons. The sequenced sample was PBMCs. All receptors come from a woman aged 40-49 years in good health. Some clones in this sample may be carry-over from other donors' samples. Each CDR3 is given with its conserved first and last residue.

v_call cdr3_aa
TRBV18 CASSLDWTGEQYF
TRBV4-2 CASSPPPGELFF
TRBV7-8 CASSLEISGTLREQFF
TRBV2 CASSEYRGTDTQYF
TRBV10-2 CASRVAGTDTQYF
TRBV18 CASSTTGNTGELFF
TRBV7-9 CASRATSGSNTGELFF
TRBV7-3 CASSLWGPTDTQYF
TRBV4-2 CASSQGGGDHEKLFF
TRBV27 CASSLYRGTRLAGYNEQFF
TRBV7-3 CASSLTVAGELFF
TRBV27 CASSLNYVREQYF
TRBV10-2 CASSEGGGFAQHF
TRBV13 CASSLTGMDTEAFF
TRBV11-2 CASSLAGRTDTQYF
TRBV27 CASRSGLGEQYF
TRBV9 CASSASGSYEQFF
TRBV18 CASSWNQPQHF
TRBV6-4 CASAPEPTDTQYF
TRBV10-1 CASPRDREVNLPHEQYF
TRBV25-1 CASSDGLAGATYNEQFF
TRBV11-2 CASSLIPSSGANVLTF
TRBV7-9 CASSLPTGAGTQYF
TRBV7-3 CASSLKVGAIATGELFF
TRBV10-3 CAISDFGTGGKQYF
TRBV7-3 CASSLKLGEGRSAKNIQYF
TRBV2 CASSGTSGYNEQFF
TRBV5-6 CASTAGYEQYF
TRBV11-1 CASSYDRGPGELFF
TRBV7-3 CASSSGLANTGELFF
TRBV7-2 CASSLASWGGDGYTF
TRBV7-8 CASSSVFSGANVLTF
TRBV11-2 CASSLVSGLANTGELFF
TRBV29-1 CSVRRGETQYF
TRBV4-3 CASSQDLGGYEQYF
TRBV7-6 CASSFRASGSFYEQYF
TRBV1 CTSSQDTRESTDTQYF
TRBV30 CAWSRLAGNNEQFF
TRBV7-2 CASSSTSGSGTQYF
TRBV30 CAWSALAGGFNEQFF
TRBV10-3 CATSPGIGTDTQYF
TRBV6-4 CASSERSGNGANVLTF
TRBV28 CASSSPITSGNLHGYTF
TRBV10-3 CAISERNTDTQYF
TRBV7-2 CASSLLASGATNTGELFF
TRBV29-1 CSGLAGGNTGELFF
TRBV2 CASSGLARDNNEQFF
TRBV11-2 CATPVKGMNTEAFF
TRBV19 CASSITGGDTGELFF
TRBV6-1 CASSEGQGLYGYTF
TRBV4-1 CASSQEIGTGGFYNEQFF
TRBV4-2 CASSQEKGSIYEQYF
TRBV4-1 CASSQDSTSARLSDTQYF
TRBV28 CASSSRQGTLEETQYF